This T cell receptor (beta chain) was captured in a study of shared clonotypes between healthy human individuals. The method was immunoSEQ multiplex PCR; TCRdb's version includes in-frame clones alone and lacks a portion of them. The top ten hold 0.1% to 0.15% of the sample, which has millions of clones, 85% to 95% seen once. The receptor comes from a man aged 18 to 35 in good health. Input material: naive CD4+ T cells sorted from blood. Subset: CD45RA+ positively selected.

The CDR3 reads CASSPNGGEAFF. Written as DNA, the CDR3 is TGTGCCAGCAGCCCTAATGGAGGGGAAGCTTTCTTT. The chain has TRBV11-2 and TRBJ1-1; unclear D gene. The V gene's germline CDR1 is SGHAT and CDR2 FQNNGV. The ends were cut back, 5 bases at V and 8 bases at J, with 12 bases in the middle. This CDR3 has 12 residues.